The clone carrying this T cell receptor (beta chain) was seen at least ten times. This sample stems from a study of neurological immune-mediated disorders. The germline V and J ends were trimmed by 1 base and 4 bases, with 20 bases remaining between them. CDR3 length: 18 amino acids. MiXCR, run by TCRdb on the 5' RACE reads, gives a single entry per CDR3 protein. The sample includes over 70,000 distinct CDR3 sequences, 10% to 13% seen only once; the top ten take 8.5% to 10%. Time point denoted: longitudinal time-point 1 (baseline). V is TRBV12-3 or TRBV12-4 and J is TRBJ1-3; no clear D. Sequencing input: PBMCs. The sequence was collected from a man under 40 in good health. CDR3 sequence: CASSLEDLSLLVGNTIYF. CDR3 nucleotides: TGTGCCAGCAGTTTAGAGGACCTCAGTCTGCTGGTAGGAAACACCATATATTTT.